Below are 20 T cell receptor beta chains sequenced from a single sample in a study of blood T cell repertoires in COVID-19. Data came from immunoSEQ multiplex PCR; TCRdb stores just in-frame clones and leaves some out. Of 470,000 or so clones listed, around 89% are singletons. The sequencing sample was made of peripheral blood. Every receptor here comes from a woman aged 30 to 39 with acute or convalescent COVID-19.

This clone came up a few times. The V and J genes are TRBV27 and TRBJ1-6, with TRBD1 as a possible D gene (5 bases). Trimming left V 7 bases short and J 7 bases short, with 11 bases between. The CDR3 has 13 amino acids. Germline V gene data show CDR1 as MNHEY and CDR2 as SMNVEV (reference sequence). CDR3 in DNA: TGTGCCAGCACCGGGGGGGTCAATTCACCCCTCCACTTT. This encodes CASTGGVNSPLHF.

There are many counts of this clone. V and J are TRBV6-4 and TRBJ1-6; the D gene is possibly TRBD1 (6 bases). CDR1 and CDR2 from the germline V gene are MRHNA and SNTAGT. The V gene lost 4 bases and the J gene lost 10 bases, with 17 bases spanning the gap. This CDR3 spans 15 amino acids. The CDR3 DNA sequence: TGTGCCAGCAGTGCCCGACCAGGGGAGGGATCACCCCTCCACTTT. Amino acid sequence: CASSARPGEGSPLHF.

This chain joins TRBV15 and TRBJ2-5, with 8 bases that match TRBD1. Germline trimming cut 3 bases from V and 0 bases from J; bases unmatched to any gene: 12. Germline V gene sequence: CDR1 LNHNV, CDR2 YYDKDF (reference sequence). The CDR3 contains 18 residues. The CDR3 bases are TGTGCCACCAGCAGGGAACACTCGGGACAGGCTAACCAAGAGACCCAGTACTTC. The encoded protein is CATSREHSGQANQETQYF.

The chain has TRBV29-1 and TRBJ2-1; 8 bases align to TRBD2. Germline values: CDR1 SQVTM, CDR2 ANQGSEA. The V gene end was trimmed by 6 bases and the J gene end by 3 bases; junction bases not matched to a gene: 7. This CDR3 comprises 14 residues. CDR3 in DNA: TGCAGCGTAGCCGGGACTAGTTTCTACAATGAGCAGTTCTTC. Its protein product is CSVAGTSFYNEQFF.

This rearrangement joins TRBV19 to TRBJ1-5, with 7 bases matching TRBD1. Germline assignment: CDR1 LNHDA and CDR2 SQIVND (reference sequence). The V and J ends lost 4 bases and 2 bases, in that order; junction bases with no gene match: 5. The CDR3 has 15 amino acids. The CDR3 is CASSTDRIGNQPQHF. For the CDR3, the DNA is TGTGCCAGTAGTACGGACAGGATAGGCAATCAGCCCCAGCATTTT.

This sequence joins TRBV18 and TRBJ2-7, with 8 bases that match TRBD1. Germline CDR1 and CDR2: KGHSH and LQKENI. This CDR3 contains 14 residues. V was clipped by 4 bases and J by 4 bases; unmatched bases: 6. The DNA of the CDR3 is TGTGCCAGCTCACGGTCAGGGGGCACTTACGAGCAGTACTTC. This gives the protein CASSRSGGTYEQYF.

Only a few counts were recorded for this clone. The chain has TRBV4-1 and TRBJ2-1; tentative D call: TRBD2 (6 bases). Germline assignment: CDR1 MGHRA and CDR2 YSYEKL. The CDR3 runs to 14 residues. The V end lost 3 bases, the J end lost 7 bases, and 13 bases lay between the germline ends. The CDR3 DNA is TGCGCCAGCAGCCACCTGGGACGGGAGAATGAGCAGTTCTTC. Translation gives CASSHLGRENEQFF.

This rearrangement joins TRBV7-9 to TRBJ1-2, with TRBD1 identical over 7 bases. This CDR3 spans 12 amino acids. V lost 5 bases, J lost 7 bases, and 4 bases stayed unmatched. Germline assignment: CDR1 SEHNR and CDR2 FQNEAQ (reference sequence). The CDR3 coding sequence is TGTGCCAGCAGCCCGACAGGGATTGGCTACACCTTC. This gives the protein CASSPTGIGYTF.

The chain couples TRBV5-1 to TRBJ2-6, with TRBD2 matching over 15 bases. Trimming removed 5 bases from V and 4 bases from J; junction bases left unmatched: 7. This CDR3 is 18 amino acids long. CDR1 SGHRS and CDR2 YFSETQ come from the germline V gene. The CDR3: CASRSGLAGGPGANVLTF. Here the CDR3 DNA reads TGCGCCAGCAGGTCCGGACTAGCGGGGGGGCCCGGGGCCAACGTCCTGACTTTC.

The chain recombines TRBV29-1 with TRBJ2-1, with a tentative D call TRBD2 (6 bases). Germline CDR1 reads SQVTM; CDR2 reads ANQGSEA. There are 12 residues in the CDR3. In DNA, the CDR3 is TGCAGAGGGGACTTCTCCTACAATGAGCAGTTCTTC. Translation gives CRGDFSYNEQFF.

This clone has just a few counts. The gene calls are TRBV7-9 and TRBJ2-1; 9 bases align to TRBD2. Germline V gene data show CDR1 as SEHNR and CDR2 as FQNEAQ (reference sequence). There are 19 residues in the CDR3. V lost 0 bases, J lost 6 bases, and 15 bases stayed unmatched. The CDR3 DNA is TGTGCCAGCAGCTTAGCCCTGTCCATTTTCATTAGCGGGGGCAATGAGCAGTTCTTC. Translation: CASSLALSIFISGGNEQFF.

This rearrangement joins TRBV2 to TRBJ2-2, with a weak D call TRBD2 (5 bases). The CDR3 loop spans 16 amino acids. V lost 4 bases and J 3 bases, leaving 15 bases between the germline ends. Per germline, CDR1 SNHLY and CDR2 FYNNEI. The CDR3 coding sequence is TGTGCCAGCAGTGGGCGGGCGAGGGTCGACACCGGGGAGCTGTTTTTT. It translates to CASSGRARVDTGELFF.

This chain links TRBV2 with TRBJ1-4; weak D call: TRBD1 (6 bases). V was pared by 10 bases and J by 8 bases, with 20 bases between. Germline lookup yields CDR1 SNHLY and CDR2 FYNNEI. This CDR3 region has 14 residues. The CDR3 spells CATLQGRGKEKLFF. The CDR3 DNA follows: TGTGCCACCCTACAGGGACGGGGAAAGGAAAAACTGTTTTTT.

V is TRBV24-1 and J is TRBJ2-1; D is uncertain. Between the trimmed V and J ends, which lost 6 bases and 5 bases, there was a span of 10 bases. In germline, CDR1 is KGHDR, CDR2 SFDVKD. CDR3 size: 13 residues. The DNA of the CDR3 is TGTGCCACCAGTTGGAGCTCGGACAATGAGCAGTTCTTC. Protein product: CATSWSSDNEQFF.

The chain has TRBV6-1 and TRBJ1-5; D not resolved. CDR3 length: 15 amino acids. CDR1 is MNHNS and CDR2 is SASEGT in the germline V gene. Trimming stripped 0 bases from V and 4 bases from J, with 10 bases between. Written as DNA, the CDR3 is TGTGCCAGCAGTGAAGCTCCGGGAGCGAATCAGCCCCAGCATTTT. Translating it yields CASSEAPGANQPQHF.

Of note for this clone: Other nucleotide sequences from this sample produce the same CDR3. This chain links TRBV19 with TRBJ2-7; D gene unclear. V gave up 3 bases and J gave up 2 bases, with 8 bases separating them. The CDR3 totals 13 residues. CDR1 and CDR2 (germline): LNHDA, SQIVND (reference sequence). Here the CDR3 DNA reads TGTGCCAGTAGTATTACAGTAACCTACGAGCAGTACTTC. Translated, it gives CASSITVTYEQYF.

The chain links TRBV6-1 to TRBJ1-5; D possibly corresponds to TRBD1 (5 bases). This CDR3 has 15 amino acids. Germline CDR1 MNHNS, CDR2 SASEGT. The germline V and J ends were trimmed by 2 bases and 6 bases, with 14 bases remaining between them. This CDR3 reads CASSEKGQVFQPQHF. As DNA, the CDR3 is TGTGCCAGCAGTGAAAAGGGGCAGGTATTTCAGCCCCAGCATTTT.

The rearrangement uses TRBV23-1 and TRBJ2-1; D is perhaps TRBD1 (6 bases). TRBV23-1 is labeled an ORF, and its function is uncertain. The CDR3 runs to 16 residues. Between the trimmed V and J ends, which lost 4 bases and 4 bases, there was a span of 17 bases. The CDR3 DNA reads as TGCGCCAGCAGTCGAAACAGGGCCCCACCGTACAATGAGCAGTTCTTC. Translated: CASSRNRAPPYNEQFF.

J is TRBJ1-2 and V is TRBV10-2; D gene unclear. V lost 2 bases and J lost 8, with 9 bases in between. The CDR3 runs 12 residues. In germline, CDR1 is WSHSY, CDR2 SAAADI. The CDR3 here is CASSEGGHGYTF. DNA for the CDR3: TGCGCCAGCAGTGAGGGAGGGCACGGCTACACCTTC.

The chain employs TRBV21-1 and TRBJ1-1; TRBD1, as called in the table, went unchecked against the DNA. TRBV21-1 is a pseudogene segment. This CDR3 is 17 amino acids long. The CDR3: CASSSKAPQGGDTEAFF. CDR3 sequence (DNA): TGTGCCAGCAGCTCGAAAGCTCCACAGGGGGGGGACACTGAAGCTTTCTTT.